A single sample gave rise to the 19 T cell receptor beta chains below, sequenced in a study of shared clonotypes between healthy human individuals. Sequencing was performed with immunoSEQ multiplex PCR; in TCRdb, only in-frame clones are kept and a portion is missing. The sample shows 2 million to 2.5 million clones, 90% to 95% of them seen only once. Sequencing was performed on naive CD4+ T cells from PBMCs. Subset denoted: CD45RA+ positively selected. The origin of the receptors is a man aged 18 to 35 in good health. Some clones in this sample may be carry-over from other donors' samples.

This clone was detected only once. The gene calls are TRBV13 and TRBJ2-6, with TRBD1 matching over 8 bases. Germline CDR1 is PRHDT and CDR2 is FYEKMQ (reference sequence). The CDR3 spans 16 residues. Germline trimming cut 6 bases from V and 3 bases from J; bases unmatched to any gene: 7. The chain's CDR3 is CASSPQGARGANVLTF. The CDR3, as DNA: TGTGCCAGCAGTCCCCAGGGGGCGCGTGGGGCCAACGTCCTGACTTTC. The entire variable domain, with the rest obtained from reference TRBV13 and TRBJ2-6, is as follows: AAGVIQSPRHLIKEKRETATLKCYPIPRHDTVYWYQQGPGQDPQFLISFYEKMQSDKGSIPDRFSAQQFSDYHSELNMSSLELGDSALYFCASSPQGARGANVLTFGAGSRLTVL.

A single count supports this clone. Other DNA sequences in the same sample also yield this CDR3. The chain carries TRBV5-1 and TRBJ1-5; weak D call: TRBD1 (6 bases). This CDR3 comprises 15 residues. V lost 0 bases to trimming and J lost 3 bases, with 10 bases between them. The germline gives CDR1 SGHRS, CDR2 YFSETQ. In DNA form, the CDR3 reads TGCGCCAGCAGCTTGGAGGGGGGTGCCAATCAGCCCCAGCATTTT. Translating gives CASSLEGGANQPQHF.

The rearrangement joins TRBV7-2 to TRBJ2-3; 7 nucleotides line up with TRBD2. Looked up from germline, CDR1 is SGHTA and CDR2 is FQGNSA. CDR3 length: 16 amino acids. J gave up 0 bases and V 5 bases, and 8 bases lay outside the gene matches. The CDR3 nucleotides are TGTGCCAGCAGCGGTAGCGGGCCTCCTAGCACAGATACGCAGTATTTT. This gives the protein CASSGSGPPSTDTQYF.

The chain is built from TRBV30 and TRBJ2-7; D is uncertain. Germline V CDR1 and CDR2: GTSNPN, SVGIG (reference sequence). CDR3 length: 8 amino acids. As DNA, the CDR3 is TGTGTAGGCGACGAGCAGTACTTC. Protein sequence: CVGDEQYF. The whole variable domain, filled in from reference TRBV30 and TRBJ2-7, reads SQTIHQWPATLVQPVGSPLSLECTVEGTSNPNLYWYRQAAGRGLQLLFYSVGIGQISSEVPQNLSASRPQDRQFILSSKKLLLSDSGFYLCVGDEQYFGPGTRLTVT.

The genes are TRBV9 and TRBJ2-3; TRBD2 matches 10 bases. Germline V gene data show CDR1 as SGDLS and CDR2 as YYNGEE. The CDR3 has 17 amino acids. Trimming removed 4 bases from V and 3 bases from J; junction bases left unmatched: 11. In DNA form, the CDR3 reads TGTGCCAGCAGCCTAGGGACTAGCGCTGGGGTTACAGATACGCAGTATTTT. It is translated as CASSLGTSAGVTDTQYF.

About this clone: Other DNA sequences within the sample encode an identical CDR3. The CDR3 sequence is CASSLGLREQYF. CDR3 nucleotides: TGTGCCAGCAGTTTAGGGCTCCGGGAGCAGTACTTC. The V and J genes are TRBV28 and TRBJ2-7; D remains ambiguous. Germline V gene data show CDR1 as MDHEN and CDR2 as SYDVKM. V shed 2 bases and J shed 7 bases, with 9 bases lying between them. The CDR3 has 12 amino acids.

The chain is built from TRBV7-3 and TRBJ1-2; D gene uncertain. V was pared by 1 base and J by 4 bases, with 10 bases between. Germline CDR1 and CDR2: SGHTA and FQGTGA. The CDR3 runs 14 residues. DNA for the CDR3: TGTGCCAGCAGCTTAAACGGCAACTCCTATGGCTACACCTTC. This translates into CASSLNGNSYGYTF.

The V gene is TRBV30, the J gene TRBJ2-1; D ambiguous. V lost 2 bases, J lost 2 bases, and 4 bases lay in between. In germline, CDR1 is GTSNPN, CDR2 SVGIG (reference sequence). This CDR3 comprises 12 residues. The CDR3 reads CAWSLAYNEQFF. The CDR3 DNA reads TGTGCCTGGAGTCTGGCCTACAATGAGCAGTTCTTC.

This sequence joins TRBV7-8 and TRBJ2-7; D is tentatively TRBD1 or TRBD2 (5 bases each). V lost 5 bases and J lost 3, with 17 bases in between. The germline V gene encodes CDR1 SGHVS and CDR2 FQNEAQ. CDR3 size: 15 residues. The CDR3 here is CASSIRGSGGYEQYF. DNA of the CDR3: TGTGCCAGCAGCATTAGGGGTTCTGGGGGCTACGAGCAGTACTTC. The full variable domain, in which reference TRBV7-8 and TRBJ2-7 provide the parts outside the CDR3, is GAGVSQSPRYKVAKRGQDVALRCDPISGHVSLFWYQQALGQGPEFLTYFQNEAQLDKSGLPSDRFFAERPEGSVSTLKIQRTQQEDSAVYLCASSIRGSGGYEQYFGPGTRLTVT.

A word on this clone: Germline and junction disagree at one end, which may indicate a read error. The rearrangement uses TRBV18 and TRBJ2-7, with 10 bases matching TRBD2. The germline CDR1 and CDR2 sequences are KGHSH and LQKENI. This CDR3 spans 17 amino acids. CDR3 DNA sequence: TGTGCCAGCTCACCACTCGCTGGGAGCGGGAGGGCCTATGAGCAGTACTTC. As protein: CASSPLAGSGRAYEQYF.

The chain is built from TRBV4-1 and TRBJ2-1, with 7 bases that match TRBD2. Germline V gives CDR1 MGHRA, CDR2 YSYEKL. With V trimmed by 3 bases and J by 10 bases, 15 bases remained unmatched. CDR3 length equals 16 residues. The CDR3 loop is CASSQDRDYSGDEQFF. CDR3 sequence (DNA): TGCGCCAGCAGCCAGGACCGGGACTATAGTGGGGACGAGCAGTTCTTC.

The rearrangement links TRBV10-3 to TRBJ2-1; D may be TRBD2 (6 bases). Germline CDR1 is ENHRY and CDR2 is SYGVKD. V lost 3 bases and J 0 bases, leaving 21 bases between the germline ends. This CDR3 is built from 19 residues. The DNA of the CDR3 is TGTGCCATCAGTGATCTCAACCGACGCGGGATTAGCTCCTACAATGAGCAGTTCTTC. Translating it yields CAISDLNRRGISSYNEQFF.

The chain employs TRBV11-1 and TRBJ2-7; D might be TRBD2 (6 bases). CDR3 length: 13 residues. Trimming took off 2 bases at V and 9 bases at J, with 14 bases between the two ends. Germline CDR1 is SGHAT and CDR2 is FQDESV (reference sequence). CDR3 sequence reads: CASSLLFGSMQYF. CDR3 nucleotides: TGTGCCAGCAGCTTACTTTTCGGGAGTATGCAGTACTTC.

V usage is TRBV10-3 and J usage is TRBJ1-6; weak D call: TRBD1 (6 bases). This CDR3 spans 16 amino acids. CDR1 and CDR2 from the germline V gene are ENHRY and SYGVKD. Trimming took off 0 bases at V and 7 bases at J, with 13 bases between the two ends. The CDR3 loop reads CAISESGQIKNSPLHF. The CDR3 nucleotides are TGTGCCATCAGTGAGTCCGGACAGATTAAGAATTCACCCCTCCACTTT.

The genes are TRBV5-4 and TRBJ2-7; 11 bases agree with TRBD2. This CDR3 contains 15 residues. The J segment lost 6 bases and the V segment lost 1 base, leaving 6 bases of the junction unmatched. In germline, CDR1 is SGHNT, CDR2 YYREEE (reference sequence). This CDR3 reads CASSLTSGSFGEQYF. The CDR3 DNA sequence: TGTGCCAGCAGCTTGACTAGCGGGAGTTTCGGCGAGCAGTACTTC.

V usage is TRBV5-1 and J usage is TRBJ2-1, with unresolved D. V gave up 2 bases and J gave up 4 bases, with 13 bases separating them. This CDR3 comprises 15 residues. Germline CDR1 SGHRS, CDR2 YFSETQ. The CDR3 protein is CASSLEGRNYNEQFF. The DNA for the CDR3 is TGCGCCAGCAGCTTAGAAGGGCGGAATTACAATGAGCAGTTCTTC.

The chain carries TRBV14 and TRBJ1-5; 7 positions agree with TRBD1. Per germline, CDR1 SGHDN and CDR2 FVKESK. Germline trimming cut 2 bases from V and 0 bases from J; bases unmatched to any gene: 4. CDR3 size: 16 residues. CDR3 residues: CASSQKGQYSNQPQHF. The DNA for the CDR3 is TGTGCCAGCAGCCAAAAGGGACAGTATAGCAATCAGCCCCAGCATTTT.

J is TRBJ2-1 and V is TRBV5-1; 11 positions agree with TRBD2. Germline CDR1 SGHRS, CDR2 YFSETQ. The CDR3 has 14 residues. V dropped 6 bases and J dropped 10; count of bases not matched to a gene: 9. CDR3: CASNLAGGPMEQFF. The CDR3 region has the DNA TGCGCCAGCAACTTAGCGGGAGGGCCCATGGAGCAGTTCTTC.

The chain combines TRBV11-2 with TRBJ2-3; 10 bases match TRBD2. In germline, CDR1 is SGHAT, CDR2 FQNNGV. CDR3 length: 15 residues. J gave up 5 bases and V 7 bases, and 9 bases lay outside the gene matches. The CDR3 sequence is CASKSASSGRDTQYF. As DNA, the CDR3 is TGTGCCAGCAAATCGGCCTCTAGCGGGAGAGATACGCAGTATTTT.